This T cell receptor beta chain comes out of a study of identical twins. Study-wide findings and caveats: In beta out-of-frame sequences, the excess sharing between twins was weaker. It was cross-sectional statistical analysis, not following the same donors, that the conclusions relied on.

TCRdb reprocessed the 5' RACE reads with MiXCR, giving one entry per CDR3 protein. The table has some 560,000 distinct CDR3 sequences, around 9.6% seen once. This clonotype was seen ten or more times. Its antigen is still unknown. The germline gives CDR1 SGHRS, CDR2 YFSETQ. This CDR3 comprises 14 residues. The V end was cut by 4 bases, the J end by 4 bases, with 13 bases between. These data were also filed under a second study, of yellow fever vaccine responses in identical twins. That work states: Convergence reportedly seemed to mark part of the twins' vaccine T cell response, with personalization marking the rest.

The sample comprised PBMCs. V gene TRBV5-1 combines with J gene TRBJ2-3; possibly TRBD2 for D (6 bases). This clonotype was obtained from a woman aged 18-30 years in good health. CDR3 in DNA: TGCGCCAGCAGCCCTGGAGGGCTCCCAGATACGCAGTATTTT. Translated: CASSPGGLPDTQYF. Complete variable domain (other parts from reference TRBV5-1 and TRBJ2-3): KAGVTQTPRYLIKTRGQQVTLSCSPISGHRSVSWYQQTPGQGLQFLFEYFSETQRNKGNFPGRFSGRQFSNSRSEMNVSTLELGDSALYLCASSPGGLPDTQYFGPGTRLTVL.